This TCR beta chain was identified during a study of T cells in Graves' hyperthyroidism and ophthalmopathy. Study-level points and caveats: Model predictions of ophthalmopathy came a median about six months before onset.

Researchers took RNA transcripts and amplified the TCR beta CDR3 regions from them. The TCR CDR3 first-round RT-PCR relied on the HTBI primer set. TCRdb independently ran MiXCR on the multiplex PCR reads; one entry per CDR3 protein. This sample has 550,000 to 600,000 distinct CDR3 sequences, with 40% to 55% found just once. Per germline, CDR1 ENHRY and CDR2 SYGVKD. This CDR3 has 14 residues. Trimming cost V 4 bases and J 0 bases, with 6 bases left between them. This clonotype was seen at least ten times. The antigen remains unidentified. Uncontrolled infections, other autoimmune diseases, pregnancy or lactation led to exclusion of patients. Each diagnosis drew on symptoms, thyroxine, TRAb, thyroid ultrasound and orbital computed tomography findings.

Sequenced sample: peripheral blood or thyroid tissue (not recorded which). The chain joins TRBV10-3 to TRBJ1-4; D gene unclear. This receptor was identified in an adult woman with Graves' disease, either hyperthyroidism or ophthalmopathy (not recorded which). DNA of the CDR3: TGTGCCATCAGTGCTGGGACAACTAATGAAAAACTGTTTTTT. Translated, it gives CAISAGTTNEKLFF.